These T cell receptor beta chains were read from a single sample in a study of T cell responses to AZD1222 COVID-19 vaccine. Repertoires were generated with immunoSEQ multiplex PCR, while TCRdb's copy carries only in-frame clones and drops some. Here the sample spans 100,000 to 150,000 clones, around 91% being singletons. The specimen was peripheral blood, collected on day 0 of AZD1222 vaccination. These receptor sequences come from an adult in good health. The CDR3 runs from the conserved cysteine through the conserved F or W. A D gene is named only where the DNA matches it firmly. The size of a clone is reported for some rows only, either as once, few or many, or as a class for expanded clones.

>TRBV9|few|TRBJ2-7|TRBD1
CASSPTGGLTYEQYF
TGTGCCAGCAGCCCCACAGGGGGCCTTACCTACGAGCAGTACTTC
>TRBV3-1/TRBV3-2|.|TRBJ2-7|TRBD2
CASSQGTSGSYEQYF
TGTGCCAGCAGCCAAGGGACTAGCGGGAGCTACGAGCAGTACTTC
>TRBV5-8|.|TRBJ1-5|.
CASSLRASWHQPQHF
TGTGCCAGCAGCCTAAGGGCCAGCTGGCATCAGCCCCAGCATTTT
>TRBV9|once|TRBJ2-3|.
CASSVGESPFRTDTQYF
TGTGCCAGCAGCGTCGGCGAATCGCCGTTCAGGACAGATACGCAGTATTTT
>TRBV28|few|TRBJ1-2|.
CASSLIGVGDYGYTF
TGTGCCAGCAGTTTAATCGGGGTCGGTGACTATGGCTACACCTTC
>TRBV7-8|.|TRBJ2-7|.
CASSSPGHYEQYF
TGTGCCAGCAGCTCCCCCGGGCACTACGAGCAGTACTTC
>TRBV4-3|once|TRBJ2-3|TRBD2
CASSQDPGLAAYTQYF
TGCGCCAGCAGCCAAGACCCGGGACTAGCGGCTTATACGCAGTATTTT
>TRBV6-5|.|TRBJ1-4|.
CASSYGRGGEKLFF
TGTGCCAGCAGTTATGGGAGAGGTGGTGAAAAACTGTTTTTT
>TRBV28|.|TRBJ1-3|.
CASSGLTGGSGNTIYF
TGTGCCAGCAGCGGACTCACGGGAGGCTCTGGAAACACCATATATTTT
>TRBV11-2|.|TRBJ2-1|TRBD2
CASRPRTSGGRYNEQFF
TGTGCCAGCCGCCCCCGGACTAGCGGGGGGCGCTACAATGAGCAGTTCTTC
>TRBV13|.|TRBJ2-3|.
CASSSRGRRVPSTDTQYF
TGTGCCAGCAGCTCAAGGGGTAGGCGGGTCCCAAGCACAGATACGCAGTATTTT
>TRBV6-5|.|TRBJ2-4|.
CASSYSPGGENIQYF
TGTGCCAGCAGTTACTCTCCCGGGGGCGAAAACATTCAGTACTTC
>TRBV7-9|.|TRBJ2-1|TRBD2
CASSSLAGPYNEQFF
TGTGCCAGCAGCTCCCTAGCGGGACCCTACAATGAGCAGTTCTTC
>TRBV5-1|.|TRBJ2-1|TRBD2
CASSLLFAGGHNEQFF
TGCGCCAGCAGCTTGTTGTTCGCGGGGGGACACAATGAGCAGTTCTTC
>TRBV30|few|TRBJ2-7|TRBD1
CAWSVGGTGKKQYF
TGTGCCTGGAGTGTGGGGGGGACAGGGAAAAAGCAGTACTTC
>TRBV3-1/TRBV3-2|.|TRBJ2-7|.
CASSQGQGPNEQYF
TGTGCCAGCAGCCAAGGGCAGGGGCCTAACGAGCAGTACTTC
>TRBV28|.|TRBJ1-2|TRBD1
CASGRQGQVNGYTF
TGTGCCAGCGGGAGACAGGGTCAGGTTAATGGCTACACCTTC
>TRBV6-5|.|TRBJ1-1|.
CASSYSRGTEAFF
TGTGCCAGCAGTTACTCCCGGGGTACTGAAGCTTTCTTT
>TRBV11-2|.|TRBJ2-5|.
CASSLDPFSETQYF
TGTGCCAGCAGCTTAGATCCCTTCTCAGAGACCCAGTACTTC
>TRBV11-2|once|TRBJ2-1|.
CASSLDRPLPEQFF
TGTGCCAGCAGCTTAGATCGGCCCCTCCCTGAGCAGTTCTTC
>TRBV10-2|.|TRBJ2-7|.
CASSLGSEQYF
TGCGCCAGCAGTCTCGGGTCCGAGCAGTACTTC
>TRBV19|.|TRBJ1-2|.
CASSPLNSLRGYGYTF
TGTGCCAGTAGCCCCCTTAATTCTCTTCGGGGCTATGGCTACACCTTC
>TRBV2|.|TRBJ1-1|.
CASTPRGVLNTEAFF
TGTGCCAGCACCCCCCGTGGTGTCCTTAACACTGAAGCTTTCTTT
>TRBV2|once|TRBJ2-5|.
CASSGEQGGTQYF
TGTGCCAGCAGTGGGGAGCAGGGGGGGACCCAGTACTTC
>TRBV28|.|TRBJ1-5|.
CASSSGRLGNQPQHF
TGTGCCAGCAGTTCCGGGAGGCTCGGAAATCAGCCCCAGCATTTT
>TRBV7-9|.|TRBJ2-1|.
CASSSPPRGLYNEQFF
TGTGCCAGCAGCTCGCCACCCCGGGGATTATACAATGAGCAGTTCTTC
>TRBV7-9|.|TRBJ2-6|.
CASSWDGRNLPGANVLTF
TGTGCCAGCAGCTGGGACGGACGGAACCTCCCTGGGGCCAACGTCCTGACTTTC
>TRBV7-8|.|TRBJ2-5|.
CASGGRQGSQETQYF
TGTGCCAGCGGCGGGCGGCAGGGGAGCCAAGAGACCCAGTACTTC
>TRBV9|few|TRBJ1-2|.
CASSAAGNYGYTF
TGTGCCAGCAGCGCCGCCGGTAACTATGGCTACACCTTC
>TRBV16|.|TRBJ1-6|.
CASSHGPTNSPLHF
TGTGCCAGCAGCCACGGACCGACTAATTCACCCCTCCACTTT
>TRBV29-1|.|TRBJ2-1|TRBD2
CSVRGRAYNEQFF
TGCAGCGTTCGGGGGAGGGCCTACAATGAGCAGTTCTTC
>TRBV2|.|TRBJ1-5|.
CASSDSRVVNQPQHF
TGTGCCAGCAGTGACTCCAGGGTCGTAAATCAGCCCCAGCATTTT
>TRBV5-4|.|TRBJ1-2|.
CASSPGGFQTGYTF
TGTGCCAGCAGCCCGGGTGGTTTCCAGACGGGCTACACCTTC
>TRBV7-2|.|TRBJ1-2|.
CASSLDPQSSFYGYTF
TGTGCCAGCAGCTTAGACCCGCAAAGCTCGTTCTATGGCTACACCTTC
>TRBV21-1|once|TRBJ1-6|.
CASSKSLGISSYNSPLHF
TGTGCCAGCAGCAAAAGTTTAGGGATCAGCTCCTATAATTCACCCCTCCACTTT
>TRBV6-4|.|TRBJ2-7|TRBD2
CASSGGREVSYEQYF
TGTGCCAGCAGTGGAGGCCGGGAGGTATCTTACGAGCAGTACTTC
>TRBV14|.|TRBJ2-2|.
CASNRGPGELFF
TGTGCCAGCAACCGGGGTCCCGGGGAGCTGTTTTTT
>TRBV2|.|TRBJ1-3|TRBD1
CASSERHRGGNTIYF
TGTGCCAGCAGTGAACGGCACAGGGGAGGAAACACCATATATTTT
>TRBV6-5|.|TRBJ1-5|.
CASSYYPGQPQHF
TGTGCCAGCAGTTACTATCCGGGTCAGCCCCAGCATTTT